The next 31 T cell receptor beta chains were all read from a single sample in a study of T cell repertoires in cytomegalovirus infection. A single record per CDR3 protein comes from TCRdb applying MiXCR to the reads. This sample yields 350,000 to 450,000 distinct CDR3 sequences, of which approximately 18% are seen a single time; approximately 8% belongs to the top ten. What was sequenced was PBMCs. These receptors were taken from a human donor in good health (CMV status not recorded). Some clones in this sample may be carry-over from other donors' samples.

The chain carries TRBV19 and TRBJ2-2; D is uncertain. Germline values: CDR1 LNHDA, CDR2 SQIVND (reference sequence). The CDR3 is 13 amino acids. The V end was cut by 8 bases, the J end by 0 bases, with 7 bases between. CDR3 loop: CASGETNTGELFF. CDR3 nucleotide sequence: TGTGCCAGTGGAGAAACGAACACCGGGGAGCTGTTTTTT.

Concerning this clonotype itself: Being one base from a much bigger clone, this may be a read error. The CDR3 DNA is TGTGCCAGCAGCTTACACAGTTCCTCCTATGGCTACACCTTC. It codes for CASSLHSSSYGYTF. This chain links TRBV7-2 with TRBJ1-2; D not resolved. V was cut by 2 bases and J by 4 bases, with 11 bases left in between. Germline V CDR1 and CDR2: SGHTA, FQGNSA. This CDR3 has 14 amino acids.

The sample holds many counts of this clonotype. The chain has TRBV7-2 and TRBJ2-2, with D uncertain. The CDR3 runs 14 residues. V shed 1 base and J shed 1 base, with 4 bases lying between them. Germline V gene sequence: CDR1 SGHTA, CDR2 FQGNSA. The CDR3 reads CASSLDWNTGELFF. In DNA form, the CDR3 reads TGTGCCAGCAGCTTAGATTGGAACACCGGGGAGCTGTTTTTT.

This clonotype was picked up a small number of times. An end of the junction does not agree with germline; a read error may underlie this. The rearrangement links TRBV7-2 to TRBJ2-3, with TRBD2 identical over 7 bases. Germline V lookup: CDR1 SGHTA, CDR2 FQGNSA. The CDR3 covers 13 residues. CDR3 residues: CASTGRTTDTQYF. CDR3 DNA: TGTGCCAGCACCGGGAGGACCACAGATACTCAGTATTTT.

This clonotype was observed at least ten times. This chain joins TRBV7-2 and TRBJ1-6; 9 nucleotides align to TRBD1. The germline V gene encodes CDR1 SGHTA and CDR2 FQGNSA. The CDR3 runs 16 residues. The V segment lost 1 base and the J segment 5 bases; nucleotides outside the gene matches: 3. This CDR3 is CASSLGDRGDNSPLHF. The CDR3 DNA is TGTGCCAGCAGCTTAGGCGACAGGGGGGATAATTCACCCCTCCACTTT. The full variable domain, with the rest looked up from reference TRBV7-2 and TRBJ1-6, is GAGVSQSPSNKVTEKGKDVELRCDPISGHTALYWYRQSLGQGLEFLIYFQGNSAPDKSGLPSDRFSAERTGGSVSTLTIQRTQQEDSAVYLCASSLGDRGDNSPLHFGNGTRLTVT.

This clonotype was recorded at least ten times. The V call is TRBV7-2, the J call TRBJ2-3, with D possibly matching TRBD2 (5 bases). Trimming stripped 3 bases from V and 5 bases from J, with 12 bases between. CDR1 and CDR2 (germline): SGHTA, FQGNSA. The CDR3 is made up of 14 amino acids. The CDR3 loop is CASSFEGPGDTQYF. In DNA, the CDR3 is TGTGCCAGCAGCTTCGAGGGCCCGGGAGATACGCAGTATTTT. The full variable domain, rest sourced from reference TRBV7-2 and TRBJ2-3, is GAGVSQSPSNKVTEKGKDVELRCDPISGHTALYWYRQSLGQGLEFLIYFQGNSAPDKSGLPSDRFSAERTGGSVSTLTIQRTQQEDSAVYLCASSFEGPGDTQYFGPGTRLTVL.

In this sample, this clonotype turned up many times. The genes are TRBV7-7 and TRBJ1-3; D perhaps matches TRBD1 (5 bases). This CDR3 is 19 amino acids long. The germline V gene encodes CDR1 SSHAT and CDR2 FNYEAQ (reference sequence). Trimming removed 2 bases at V and 0 bases at J, with 20 bases between. CDR3 sequence: CASSLSPAAGPNSGNTIYF. As DNA, the CDR3 is TGTGCCAGCAGCTTATCCCCCGCCGCGGGGCCCAACTCTGGAAACACCATATATTTT.

A note on this clonotype: Just one base apart from a much larger clone, this may be a read error. This CDR3 is CASSIRDNYEQYF. CDR3 coding DNA: TGTGCCAGCAGTATCCGGGACAACTACGAGCAGTACTTC. The chain employs TRBV6-1 and TRBJ2-7; tentative D call: TRBD1 (6 bases). Germline-derived CDR1 and CDR2 are MNHNS and SASEGT. The CDR3 totals 13 residues. The V and J ends lost 5 bases and 3 bases respectively, with 11 bases between them.

This clonotype was observed a few times. The chain recombines TRBV6-2 or TRBV6-3 with TRBJ1-5; a possible D gene is TRBD1 (5 bases). The germline V gene has CDR1 MNHEY and CDR2 SVGEGT. This CDR3 has 14 amino acids. Trimming took 5 bases from V and 6 from J, leaving 14 bases between them. CDR3 region: CASSPRVLGQPQHF. In nucleotides, the CDR3 is TGTGCCAGCAGTCCCAGGGTATTGGGTCAGCCCCAGCATTTT.

V is TRBV20-1 and J is TRBJ2-1; no clear D. Trimming stripped 5 bases from V and 0 bases from J, with 17 bases between. Germline V lookup: CDR1 DFQATT, CDR2 SNEGSKA (reference sequence). The CDR3 covers 16 residues. CDR3 nucleotides: TGCAGTGCTCCGCGCTTTAGGGCACACTCCTACAATGAGCAGTTCTTC. Translated: CSAPRFRAHSYNEQFF.

This clonotype was seen ten or more times. The chain recombines TRBV18 with TRBJ2-6; D unclear. Germline V gives CDR1 KGHSH, CDR2 LQKENI. The CDR3 loop spans 13 amino acids. Trimming removed 8 bases from V and 0 bases from J, with 5 bases in between. In DNA, the CDR3 is TGTGCCAGCAGTCCCTCTGGGGCCAACGTCCTGACTTTC. It codes for CASSPSGANVLTF.

This clonotype was found many times. The V and J genes are TRBV7-2 and TRBJ2-5, with a possible D match to TRBD2 (5 bases). Germline-derived CDR1 and CDR2 are SGHTA and FQGNSA. Trimming left V 2 bases short and J 5 bases short, with 12 bases between. The CDR3 is 14 residues long. The CDR3, as DNA: TGTGCCAGCAGCTTAATTCCAGGACTGGAGACCCAGTACTTC. It is translated as CASSLIPGLETQYF.

The chain has TRBV7-6 and TRBJ2-1, with D perhaps TRBD1 (6 bases). The CDR3 totals 16 residues. Germline V gene data show CDR1 as SGHVS and CDR2 as FNYEAQ. Trimming stripped 6 bases from V and 8 bases from J, with 23 bases between. This CDR3 is CASRPTGMKGFDEQFF. The CDR3 DNA follows: TGTGCCAGCAGGCCAACAGGGATGAAAGGTTTCGATGAGCAGTTCTTC. Combining the CDR3 with reference TRBV7-6 and TRBJ2-1 gives the whole variable domain GAGVSQSPRYKVTKRGQDVALRCDPISGHVSLYWYRQALGQGPEFLTYFNYEAQQDKSGLPNDRFSAERPEGSISTLTIQRTEQRDSAMYRCASRPTGMKGFDEQFFGPGTRLTVL.

This clonotype has a count of ten or more. CDR3: CAISPVGQDPGNTIYF. The CDR3 bases are TGTGCCATCAGTCCGGTGGGACAGGATCCTGGAAACACCATATATTTT. The chain recombines TRBV10-3 with TRBJ1-3; 8 bases fit TRBD1. The CDR3 sequence is 16 residues long. J lost 2 bases, V lost 5 bases, and 8 bases had no gene match. Germline V gives CDR1 ENHRY, CDR2 SYGVKD.

This chain links TRBV5-1 with TRBJ1-3, with a weak D call TRBD1 (6 bases). CDR1 SGHRS and CDR2 YFSETQ come from the germline V gene. The V end lost 4 bases, the J end lost 7 bases, and 9 bases lay between the germline ends. The CDR3 totals 12 residues. The CDR3: CASSAGQNTIYF. In nucleotides, the CDR3 is TGCGCCAGCAGCGCTGGACAGAACACCATATATTTT.

In this sample, this clonotype turned up a few times. The chain links TRBV29-1 to TRBJ1-4; D is undetermined. The CDR3 runs 11 residues. Trimming shortened V by 6 bases and J by 8 bases, and 10 bases separated the two germline ends. The germline CDR1 and CDR2 sequences are SQVTM and ANQGSEA. The CDR3 DNA follows: TGCAGCGTAACAGTAGGAGAAAAACTGTTTTTT. Protein sequence: CSVTVGEKLFF.

The V call is TRBV20-1, the J call TRBJ2-7; 8 nucleotides match TRBD2. Trimming took 0 bases from V and 2 from J; bases not matched to a gene: 9. Germline V lookup: CDR1 DFQATT, CDR2 SNEGSKA (reference sequence). The CDR3 has 16 residues. CDR3: CSARDRRTGGAYEQYF. The CDR3 DNA reads TGCAGTGCTAGAGATAGGAGAACGGGAGGGGCCTACGAGCAGTACTTC.

This clonotype was seen a handful of times. The V gene is TRBV5-1, the J gene TRBJ2-7, with D perhaps TRBD1 (6 bases). The CDR3 covers 15 residues. The germline V and J ends were trimmed by 5 bases and 3 bases, with 18 bases remaining between them. The germline V gene has CDR1 SGHRS and CDR2 YFSETQ. The CDR3 sequence is CASRQTGTPFYEQYF. In DNA, the CDR3 is TGCGCCAGCAGACAGACCGGGACACCCTTCTACGAGCAGTACTTC.

This clonotype was observed many times. The chain has TRBV7-2 and TRBJ2-5, with D perhaps assigned TRBD1 or TRBD2 (5 bases each). This CDR3 has 14 amino acids. Germline loops: CDR1 SGHTA, CDR2 FQGNSA. V was pared by 1 base and J by 5 bases, with 11 bases between. The CDR3 nucleotides are TGTGCCAGCAGCTTAGTTGGGGGTTCGGAGACCCAGTACTTC. Protein sequence: CASSLVGGSETQYF.

Many counts were recorded for this clonotype. The chain joins TRBV19 to TRBJ1-1; D is unresolved. The germline CDR1 and CDR2 sequences are LNHDA and SQIVND (reference sequence). This CDR3 is built from 11 residues. Trimming cost V 6 bases and J 2 bases, with 4 bases left between them. The CDR3 nucleotides are TGTGCCAGTAGGACAAACACTGAAGCTTTCTTT. It is translated as CASRTNTEAFF.

This sequence joins TRBV19 and TRBJ2-5; the D call may be TRBD1 or TRBD2 (5 bases each). Germline CDR1 and CDR2: LNHDA and SQIVND (reference sequence). V dropped 5 bases and J dropped 5 bases, with 15 bases sitting between them. The CDR3 sequence is 14 residues long. As DNA, the CDR3 is TGTGCCAGTAGTCTTCCGGGACGCTCGGAGACCCAGTACTTC. Protein: CASSLPGRSETQYF.

The DNA of the CDR3 is TGTGCCAGTAGTAACCTTGCGGCGGGGGGCTTAGCCAAAAACATTCAGTACTTC. This gives the protein CASSNLAAGGLAKNIQYF. J is TRBJ2-4 and V is TRBV19, with TRBD2 identical over 8 bases. The CDR3 loop spans 18 amino acids. Germline CDR1 reads LNHDA; CDR2 reads SQIVND (reference sequence). V was clipped by 4 bases and J by 0 bases; unmatched bases: 11.

This clonotype appeared a single time. The chain is built from TRBV19 and TRBJ2-6, with D uncertain. The CDR3 is 14 amino acids. Germline lookup yields CDR1 LNHDA and CDR2 SQIVND (reference sequence). Trimming cost V 9 bases and J 0 bases, with 9 bases left between them. CDR3: CASADVSGANVLTF. In DNA, the CDR3 is TGTGCCAGCGCCGACGTCTCTGGGGCCAACGTCCTGACTTTC.

The gene calls are TRBV20-1 and TRBJ1-5; 7 bases align to TRBD1. The V gene end was trimmed by 0 bases and the J gene end by 4 bases; junction bases not matched to a gene: 9. The germline V gene has CDR1 DFQATT and CDR2 SNEGSKA (reference sequence). CDR3 size: 16 residues. The chain's CDR3 is CSARDQDRLLNQPQHF. Here the CDR3 DNA reads TGCAGTGCTAGAGATCAGGACAGGCTTTTGAATCAGCCCCAGCATTTT.

Only a few counts were recorded for this clonotype. The rearrangement joins TRBV2 to TRBJ2-7; 7 nucleotides align to TRBD1. CDR1 is SNHLY, CDR2 FYNNEI, per germline. This CDR3 is 13 amino acids long. J was trimmed by 6 bases and V by 4 bases; bases with no gene match: 6. CDR3 sequence: CASSVETGSEQYF. Written as DNA, the CDR3 is TGTGCCAGCAGTGTGGAGACAGGGTCCGAGCAGTACTTC.

The rearrangement uses TRBV5-5 and TRBJ2-3; D not resolved. This CDR3 has 15 amino acids. With 4 bases removed from V and 0 bases from J, the gap between germline ends came to 12 bases. Germline CDR1 SGHKS, CDR2 YYEKEE (reference sequence). This chain's CDR3 is CASSPIPLSTDTQYF. CDR3 nucleotide sequence: TGTGCCAGCAGCCCCATCCCCCTTAGCACAGATACGCAGTATTTT.

This clonotype was seen more than once but under ten times. V and J are TRBV20-1 and TRBJ1-5, with D perhaps matching TRBD1 (5 bases). The CDR3 is 15 residues long. The ends were cut back, 0 bases at V and 7 bases at J, with 16 bases in the middle. CDR1 DFQATT and CDR2 SNEGSKA come from the germline V gene (reference sequence). The CDR3 DNA sequence: TGCAGTGCTAGAGATCTGCGAGGGTCAGGGCAGCCCCAGCATTTT. Residues: CSARDLRGSGQPQHF.

This clonotype was counted at least ten times. This chain connects TRBV7-9 to TRBJ2-1; D is uncertain. The CDR3 extends over 13 amino acids. V lost 1 base, J lost 9 bases, and 10 bases lay in between. Germline-derived CDR1 and CDR2 are SEHNR and FQNEAQ (reference sequence). The CDR3 is CASSLVAAGEQFF. The CDR3 nucleotides are TGTGCCAGCAGCTTAGTGGCGGCCGGTGAGCAGTTCTTC.

In this sample, this clonotype turned up many times. This sequence joins TRBV7-2 and TRBJ1-1, with D maybe TRBD1 (5 bases). The CDR3 covers 15 residues. Germline CDR1 and CDR2: SGHTA and FQGNSA. Trimming pared 1 base from V and 5 bases from J, leaving 14 bases between. CDR3 DNA sequence: TGTGCCAGCAGCTTAGGGGGCCAGCTAGGGACTGAAGCTTTCTTT. Protein sequence: CASSLGGQLGTEAFF.

This clonotype showed up just a few times. The chain has TRBV2 and TRBJ2-1; D gene unclear. CDR3 length: 13 residues. The germline V and J ends were trimmed by 7 bases and 3 bases, with 10 bases remaining between them. Germline V gene data show CDR1 as SNHLY and CDR2 as FYNNEI. CDR3 coding DNA: TGTGCCAGCACTAGTGAATTCTACAATGAGCAGTTCTTC. It translates to CASTSEFYNEQFF.

The sample holds a few counts of this clonotype. This sequence joins TRBV4-1 and TRBJ2-3; no clear D gene. The V end was cut by 1 base, the J end by 2 bases, with 7 bases between. This CDR3 region has 14 residues. CDR1 is MGHRA, CDR2 YSYEKL, per germline. The CDR3 reads CASSQGAFTDTQYF. The CDR3 DNA reads TGCGCCAGCAGCCAAGGCGCCTTCACAGATACGCAGTATTTT.